This T cell receptor beta chain emerged from a study of shared clonotypes between healthy human individuals. This CDR3 region has 16 residues. Germline assignment: CDR1 KGHSH and CDR2 LQKENI. Trimming at V came to 1 base and at J to 7 bases, leaving 5 bases not matched to a gene. TCRdb keeps only in-frame clones here, not all; method: immunoSEQ multiplex PCR. The sample lists roughly 2 million clones; approximately 95% were seen once. Sequenced input: naive CD4+ T cells sorted from blood. Subset of the sample: CD45RA+ positively selected. The chain is built from TRBV18 and TRBJ2-1; 12 bases line up with TRBD2. This clonotype originated in a man between 18 and 29 years old in good health. The CDR3 region has the DNA TGTGCCAGCTCACCACGTCCTAGCGGGGGGGGTAATGAGCAGTTCTTC. This gives the protein CASSPRPSGGGNEQFF.